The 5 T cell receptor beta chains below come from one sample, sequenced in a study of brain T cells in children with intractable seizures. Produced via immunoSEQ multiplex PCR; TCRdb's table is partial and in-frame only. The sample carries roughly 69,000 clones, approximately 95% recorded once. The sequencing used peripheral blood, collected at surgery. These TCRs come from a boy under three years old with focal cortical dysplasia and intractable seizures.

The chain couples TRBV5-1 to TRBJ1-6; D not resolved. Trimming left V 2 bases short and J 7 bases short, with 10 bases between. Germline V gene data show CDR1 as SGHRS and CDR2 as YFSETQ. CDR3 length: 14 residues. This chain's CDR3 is CASSLTRENSPLHF. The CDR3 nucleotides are TGCGCCAGCAGCTTAACAAGAGAGAATTCACCCCTCCACTTT.

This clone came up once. The CDR3, as DNA: TGTGCCAGCAGTGGGAGGATTTTGGGGACCGGGGAGCTGTTTTTT. As protein: CASSGRILGTGELFF. This chain connects TRBV2 to TRBJ2-2, with D perhaps matching TRBD2 (5 bases). The CDR3 covers 15 residues. Trimming left V 4 bases short and J 5 bases short, with 14 bases between. Germline assignment: CDR1 SNHLY and CDR2 FYNNEI. The whole variable domain, remainder taken from reference TRBV2 and TRBJ2-2, is EPEVTQTPSHQVTQMGQEVILRCVPISNHLYFYWYRQILGQKVEFLVSFYNNEISEKSEIFDDQFSVERPDGSNFTLKIRSTKLEDSAMYFCASSGRILGTGELFFGEGSRLTVL.

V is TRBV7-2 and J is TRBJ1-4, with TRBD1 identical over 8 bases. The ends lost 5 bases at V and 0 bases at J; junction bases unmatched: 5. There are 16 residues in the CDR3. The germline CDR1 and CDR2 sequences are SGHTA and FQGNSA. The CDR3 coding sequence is TGTGCCAGCAGCGAGGACAGGGCCGCAACTAATGAAAAACTGTTTTTT. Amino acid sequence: CASSEDRAATNEKLFF.

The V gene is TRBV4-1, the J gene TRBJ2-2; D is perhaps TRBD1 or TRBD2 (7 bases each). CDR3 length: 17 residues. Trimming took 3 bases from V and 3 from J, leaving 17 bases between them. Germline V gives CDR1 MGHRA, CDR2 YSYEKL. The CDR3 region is CASSHTRQGGDTGELFF. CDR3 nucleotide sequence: TGCGCCAGCAGCCACACTCGACAGGGAGGGGACACCGGGGAGCTGTTTTTT.

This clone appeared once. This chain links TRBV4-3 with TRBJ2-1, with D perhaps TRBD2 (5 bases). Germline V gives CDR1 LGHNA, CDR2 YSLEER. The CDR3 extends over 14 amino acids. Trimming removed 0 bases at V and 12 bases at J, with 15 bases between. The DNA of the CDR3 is TGCGCCAGCAGCCAAGATCAGAGCGGTCCAGGGCAGTTCTTC. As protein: CASSQDQSGPGQFF.